These 26 T cell receptor beta chains were sequenced from one sample in a study of technical replicates of blood from a few donors. Sequenced by immunoSEQ multiplex PCR; TCRdb stores in-frame clones only, minus some. The table has about 14,000 clones, roughly 80% seen once. The sample consisted of PBMCs. These TCRs come from a human donor in good health.

The J gene is TRBJ2-7, the V gene TRBV10-2; TRBD2 is a possible D gene (5 bases). Germline V gives CDR1 WSHSY, CDR2 SAAADI. The V end was cut by 6 bases, the J end by 1 base, with 16 bases between. The CDR3 runs to 15 residues. CDR3 coding DNA: TGCGCCAGCAGGGTGGAAGAGGGAGCTTCCTACGAGCAGTACTTC. This encodes CASRVEEGASYEQYF.

This clone was recorded once. The J gene is TRBJ2-1, the V gene TRBV28, with 7 bases aligning to TRBD2. Unmatched junction bases numbered 12, after V lost 2 bases and J lost 5 bases. This CDR3 is built from 17 residues. The germline gives CDR1 MDHEN, CDR2 SYDVKM. The DNA of the CDR3 is TGTGCCAGCAGTTTAATACCCTGGGAGGGGTCAAACAATGAGCAGTTCTTC. It translates to CASSLIPWEGSNNEQFF.

The genes are TRBV27 and TRBJ1-2; the match to TRBD1 covers 8 bases. There are 15 residues in the CDR3. Germline V lookup: CDR1 MNHEY, CDR2 SMNVEV (reference sequence). V dropped 3 bases and J dropped 1; count of bases not matched to a gene: 4. The CDR3 DNA reads as TGTGCCAGCAGTTTCACAGGGGGTGTTAACTATGGCTACACCTTC. It translates to CASSFTGGVNYGYTF.

The J gene is TRBJ2-6, the V gene TRBV6-4, with 11 bases aligning to TRBD2. J gave up 0 bases and V 2 bases, and 0 bases lay outside the gene matches. Germline values: CDR1 MRHNA, CDR2 SNTAGT. There are 17 residues in the CDR3. The CDR3 region has the DNA TGTGCCAGCAGTGACGGGACTAGCGGCTCTGGGGCCAACGTCCTGACTTTC. It translates to CASSDGTSGSGANVLTF.

V gene TRBV7-3 combines with J gene TRBJ2-1; 9 positions agree with TRBD1. Germline loops: CDR1 SGHTA, CDR2 FQGTGA. The CDR3 runs to 15 residues. V lost 6 bases to trimming and J lost 7 bases; unmatched junction nucleotides: 10. CDR3 DNA sequence: TGTGCCAGCAGGCCGGGACAGGGATTTGGGAATGAGCAGTTCTTC. Translation gives CASRPGQGFGNEQFF.

The chain couples TRBV19 to TRBJ2-2; 16 bases match TRBD2. The CDR3 covers 19 residues. V lost 1 base to trimming and J lost 0 bases; unmatched junction nucleotides: 2. Germline CDR1 reads LNHDA; CDR2 reads SQIVND (reference sequence). The CDR3 protein is CASSIGGLAGGPNTGELFF. The CDR3, as DNA: TGTGCCAGTAGTATAGGGGGACTAGCGGGAGGGCCGAACACCGGGGAGCTGTTTTTT. Complete variable domain (other parts from reference TRBV19 and TRBJ2-2): DGGITQSPKYLFRKEGQNVTLSCEQNLNHDAMYWYRQDPGQGLRLIYYSQIVNDFQKGDIAEGYSVSREKKESFPLTVTSAQKNPTAFYLCASSIGGLAGGPNTGELFFGEGSRLTVL.

This clone was seen only once. The V gene is TRBV5-1, the J gene TRBJ2-7, with D perhaps TRBD1 (5 bases). The V end lost 0 bases, the J end lost 6 bases, and 16 bases lay between the germline ends. The CDR3 loop spans 15 amino acids. Germline loops: CDR1 SGHRS, CDR2 YFSETQ. CDR3 sequence reads: CASSLEGLVSPEQYF. DNA of the CDR3: TGCGCCAGCAGCTTGGAGGGGCTAGTAAGTCCCGAGCAGTACTTC.

V usage is TRBV5-1 and J usage is TRBJ2-2, with D possibly being TRBD2 (6 bases). V was cut by 3 bases and J by 3 bases, with 12 bases left in between. Germline V gives CDR1 SGHRS, CDR2 YFSETQ. The CDR3 loop spans 15 amino acids. The CDR3 DNA sequence: TGCGCCAGCAGCTCCCGCTCGGGGGACACCGGGGAGCTGTTTTTT. This encodes CASSSRSGDTGELFF.

This clone was detected only a few times. Written as DNA, the CDR3 is TGCGCCAGCAGTCGACAGGGGGACACTGAAGCTTTCTTT. Amino acid sequence: CASSRQGDTEAFF. This chain joins TRBV5-1 and TRBJ1-1, with 9 bases matching TRBD1. Germline V gives CDR1 SGHRS, CDR2 YFSETQ. Trimming removed 5 bases from V and 3 bases from J; junction bases left unmatched: 2. This CDR3 is 13 amino acids long.

The rearrangement joins TRBV11-2 to TRBJ2-1; perhaps TRBD1 as D (6 bases). The V gene's germline CDR1 is SGHAT and CDR2 FQNNGV. Trimming removed 1 base at V and 10 bases at J, with 11 bases between. This CDR3 spans 13 amino acids. The CDR3 here is CASSLGSDREQFF. The CDR3, as DNA: TGTGCCAGCAGCTTAGGTTCCGACAGGGAGCAGTTCTTC.

The CDR3 coding sequence is TGTGCCAGCAGTAGCCGACAGGGGGGGGACTACGAGCAGTACTTC. Its protein product is CASSSRQGGDYEQYF. The V call is TRBV6-1, the J call TRBJ2-7, with TRBD1 identical over 9 bases. Germline V lookup: CDR1 MNHNS, CDR2 SASEGT. V was pared by 5 bases and J by 3 bases, with 8 bases of the junction left unmatched. The CDR3 is 15 amino acids.

The chain couples TRBV28 to TRBJ1-1, with D maybe TRBD1 (6 bases). The CDR3 contains 15 residues. Trimming shortened V by 5 bases and J by 0 bases, and 13 bases separated the two germline ends. Germline loops: CDR1 MDHEN, CDR2 SYDVKM. CDR3 nucleotides: TGTGCCAGCAGTCCACTGGACAGCATGAACACTGAAGCTTTCTTT. Its protein product is CASSPLDSMNTEAFF.

This sequence joins TRBV5-1 and TRBJ2-7, with TRBD1 matching 9 bases. Trimming took 6 bases from V and 5 from J; bases not matched to a gene: 12. The CDR3 has 15 residues. Germline CDR1 is SGHRS and CDR2 is YFSETQ. DNA of the CDR3: TGCGCCAGCAACGCAAGAACAGGGGGCTTCAACGAGCAGTACTTC. This translates into CASNARTGGFNEQYF.

The chain joins TRBV7-9 to TRBJ1-5; D not resolved. Trimming took off 5 bases at V and 5 bases at J, with 13 bases between the two ends. In germline, CDR1 is SEHNR, CDR2 FQNEAQ (reference sequence). The CDR3 runs 14 residues. Written as DNA, the CDR3 is TGTGCCAGCAGCCCTAGCCTCACCCATCAGCCCCAGCATTTT. Its protein product is CASSPSLTHQPQHF.

The chain is built from TRBV10-3 and TRBJ2-1, with TRBD1 identical over 7 bases. This CDR3 contains 15 residues. The V segment lost 4 bases and the J segment 3 bases; nucleotides outside the gene matches: 6. Germline V lookup: CDR1 ENHRY, CDR2 SYGVKD. The CDR3 region is CAISGGQNNYNEQFF. The CDR3 DNA sequence: TGTGCCATCAGTGGGGGACAGAATAACTACAATGAGCAGTTCTTC.

The chain joins TRBV5-1 to TRBJ1-5, with D perhaps matching TRBD1 (6 bases). This CDR3 spans 15 amino acids. Trimming stripped 5 bases from V and 1 base from J, with 13 bases between. Germline-derived CDR1 and CDR2 are SGHRS and YFSETQ. The CDR3 DNA reads as TGCGCCAGCAGTTTTACAGGGATCAGCAATCAGCCCCAGCATTTT. Its translation is CASSFTGISNQPQHF.

CDR3 sequence reads: CASSEWASGTYNEQFF. The CDR3 DNA reads TGTGCCAGCAGTGAATGGGCTAGCGGGACCTACAATGAGCAGTTCTTC. The chain links TRBV6-1 to TRBJ2-1, with 9 bases that match TRBD2. V lost 2 bases, J lost 2 bases, and 4 bases stayed unmatched. Per the germline V gene, CDR1 is MNHNS and CDR2 is SASEGT. This CDR3 has 16 amino acids.

CDR3 sequence (DNA): TGTGCCAGCAGCTTAGTTCTCCTTAGCGGGGGTTACAATGAGCAGTTCTTC. It specifies CASSLVLLSGGYNEQFF. V gene TRBV7-6 combines with J gene TRBJ2-1; 9 bases are a match to TRBD2. V dropped 1 base and J dropped 4; count of bases not matched to a gene: 8. The CDR3 sequence is 17 residues long. Germline V lookup: CDR1 SGHVS, CDR2 FNYEAQ.

The chain recombines TRBV5-1 with TRBJ2-7, with 7 bases fitting TRBD1. Germline V gives CDR1 SGHRS, CDR2 YFSETQ. CDR3 length: 15 amino acids. J gave up 1 base and V 1 base, and 5 bases lay outside the gene matches. The CDR3 coding sequence is TGCGCCAGCAGCTTGTCGACAGGGCCATCCTACGAGCAGTACTTC. Residues: CASSLSTGPSYEQYF.

The chain carries TRBV6-1 and TRBJ2-3, with 9 bases lining up with TRBD2. Germline V CDR1 and CDR2: MNHNS, SASEGT. This CDR3 contains 17 residues. The V gene end was trimmed by 0 bases and the J gene end by 5 bases; junction bases not matched to a gene: 9. CDR3 in DNA: TGTGCCAGCAGTGAAGCGGGGGGGGCAGCGGGGGGAGATACGCAGTATTTT. This translates into CASSEAGGAAGGDTQYF.

The CDR3 DNA reads TGTGCCAGCAGTTTAGGACATAATGAAAAACTGTTTTTT. Its protein product is CASSLGHNEKLFF. The chain couples TRBV28 to TRBJ1-4, with TRBD1 as a possible D gene (5 bases). The germline V gene has CDR1 MDHEN and CDR2 SYDVKM. V was cut by 2 bases and J by 4 bases, with 5 bases left in between. The CDR3 has 13 residues.

This clone was recorded only once. The genes are TRBV10-3 and TRBJ2-1; maybe TRBD2 (7 bases). CDR1 ENHRY and CDR2 SYGVKD come from the germline V gene. This CDR3 spans 12 amino acids. The ends were cut back, 4 bases at V and 10 bases at J, with 11 bases in the middle. In DNA, the CDR3 is TGTGCCATCAGTGGGGGGGGCGACGAGCAGTTCTTC. Protein: CAISGGGDEQFF.

J is TRBJ2-1 and V is TRBV11-3; possibly TRBD2 for D (5 bases). The V and J ends lost 7 bases and 5 bases respectively, with 18 bases between them. The CDR3 runs 15 residues. Germline-derived CDR1 and CDR2 are SGHNT and YENEEA. In DNA, the CDR3 is TGTGCCAGCAAACTCCGGGATGAGTACGACAATGAGCAGTTCTTC. It is translated as CASKLRDEYDNEQFF.

The chain links TRBV7-2 to TRBJ2-1, with a weak D call TRBD2 (5 bases). Trimming took 5 bases from V and 6 from J, leaving 17 bases between them. CDR1 is SGHTA and CDR2 is FQGNSA in the germline V gene. The CDR3 totals 15 residues. The CDR3 DNA is TGTGCCAGCAGCGGAGACTACTCGCTCGGCAATGAGCAGTTCTTC. Residues: CASSGDYSLGNEQFF.

The chain links TRBV28 to TRBJ2-3; TRBD1 is a possible D gene (6 bases). Trimming shortened V by 6 bases and J by 5 bases, and 21 bases separated the two germline ends. The CDR3 consists of 16 residues. The V gene's germline CDR1 is MDHEN and CDR2 SYDVKM. The DNA of the CDR3 is TGTGCCAGCAGCGATACACCGGGACAAACCTTAGATACGCAGTATTTT. This encodes CASSDTPGQTLDTQYF.

The chain couples TRBV28 to TRBJ2-7; 14 bases are a match to TRBD2. This CDR3 is 21 amino acids long. Germline trimming cut 10 bases from V and 2 bases from J; bases unmatched to any gene: 25. The germline CDR1 and CDR2 sequences are MDHEN and SYDVKM. CDR3 sequence (DNA): TGTGCCACCGTACCTAATTTCCCGGGACTAGCGGGAGTGTTTGGTACCTACGAGCAGTACTTC. This codes for CATVPNFPGLAGVFGTYEQYF.